This T cell receptor beta chain was identified in a study of control samples from healthy donors and cancer patients. This clone was seen once. Some clones are missing from TCRdb's copy, which holds only in-frame ones; the method was immunoSEQ multiplex PCR. Counted here are some 140,000 clones, more than 85% occurring once; the ten biggest clones make up around 9%. The V segment lost 4 bases and the J segment 7 bases; nucleotides outside the gene matches: 6. CDR3 length equals 14 residues. Germline V gene sequence: CDR1 SNHLY, CDR2 FYNNEI. The V gene is TRBV2, the J gene TRBJ1-5; 8 bases line up with TRBD1. Sequences were obtained from blood. This TCR was sampled from a woman in her thirties in good health. DNA of the CDR3: TGTGCCAGCAGTGCAGACAGGGGCTGGCAGCCCCAGCATTTT. This translates into CASSADRGWQPQHF.